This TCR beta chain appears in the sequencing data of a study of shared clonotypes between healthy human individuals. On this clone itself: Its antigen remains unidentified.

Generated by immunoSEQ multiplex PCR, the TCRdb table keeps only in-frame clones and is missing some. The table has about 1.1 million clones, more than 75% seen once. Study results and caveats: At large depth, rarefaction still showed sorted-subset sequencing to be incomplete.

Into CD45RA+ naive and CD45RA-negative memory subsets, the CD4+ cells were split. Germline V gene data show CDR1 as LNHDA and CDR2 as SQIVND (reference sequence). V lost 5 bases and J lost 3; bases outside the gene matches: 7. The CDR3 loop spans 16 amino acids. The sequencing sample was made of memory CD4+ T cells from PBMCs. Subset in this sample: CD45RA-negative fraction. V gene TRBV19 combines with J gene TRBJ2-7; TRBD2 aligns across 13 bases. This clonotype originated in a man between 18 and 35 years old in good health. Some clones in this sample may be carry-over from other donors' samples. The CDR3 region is CASSSPGLAGFYEQYF. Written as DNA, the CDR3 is TGTGCCAGTAGTTCGCCGGGACTAGCGGGATTCTACGAGCAGTACTTC.